A selection of T cell receptor beta chains follows, all from one sample in a study of OX40 agonist ivuxolimab in advanced cancers. TCRdb keeps only in-frame clones here, not all; method: immunoSEQ multiplex PCR. The sample includes about 58,000 clones, roughly four fifths of them seen just once. The sample was CD4+ or CD8+ T cells sorted from blood, taken in a trial of the OX40 agonist ivuxolimab. These receptors originate from an adult with an advanced solid tumor such as melanoma, head and neck, liver or kidney cancer. Both conserved end residues are trimmed from each CDR3.

V: TRBV6-1; J: TRBJ2-3; CDR3: ASTLTSTDTQY
V: TRBV11-3; J: TRBJ1-1; CDR3: ASSLGGGGFTEAF
V: TRBV6-5; J: TRBJ1-2; CDR3: ASRSLGGYT
V: TRBV19; J: TRBJ1-2; CDR3: ASSTPGTGNSGYT
V: TRBV10-2; J: TRBJ2-5; CDR3: ASSLGRETQY
V: TRBV19; J: TRBJ1-1; CDR3: ASGVGRASEAF
V: TRBV12-1; J: -; CDR3: ASSSIYGTTGGTHEQY
V: TRBV30; J: TRBJ1-4; CDR3: AWMGQLLIEKLF
V: TRBV11-2; J: TRBJ2-7; CDR3: ASSSQGILGSEQY
V: TRBV27; J: TRBJ2-2; CDR3: ASSSPYRGRTGELF
V: TRBV19; J: TRBJ2-1; CDR3: ARSRRVSSYNEQF
V: TRBV7-6; J: TRBJ1-1; CDR3: ASSSYKGTEAF
V: TRBV7-7; J: TRBJ2-3; CDR3: ASSAEGADTQY
V: TRBV28; J: TRBJ1-5; CDR3: ASSGQGVGQPQH
V: TRBV7-9; J: TRBJ2-5; CDR3: ASSLGQRQETQY
V: TRBV7-2; J: TRBJ2-3; CDR3: ASAGGPVDTQY
V: TRBV2; J: TRBJ1-4; CDR3: ASSEAPRGDEKLF
V: TRBV25-1; J: TRBJ1-3; CDR3: ASSVLIPGSSGNTIY
V: TRBV19; J: TRBJ1-5; CDR3: ASSTGGQGGNQPQH
V: TRBV20-1; J: TRBJ2-7; CDR3: SGASAYEQY
V: TRBV7-3; J: TRBJ2-2; CDR3: ASSPRTSGGELF
V: TRBV28; J: TRBJ2-1; CDR3: ASNSQGLGLQEQF
V: TRBV5-1; J: TRBJ2-3; CDR3: ASYGGVSTDTQY
V: TRBV12-5; J: TRBJ2-7; CDR3: ASGLTFYEQY
V: TRBV5-6; J: TRBJ2-3; CDR3: ASTPEGQGASDTQY
V: TRBV4-3; J: TRBJ1-2; CDR3: ASSPSSTLPSWGYT
V: TRBV11-2; J: TRBJ1-2; CDR3: ASSFGASNRNYGYT